This TCR beta chain was retrieved from a study of T cell responses to AZD1222 COVID-19 vaccine. With 2 bases clipped from V and 0 bases from J, the junction kept 3 bases outside the gene matches. Germline V lookup: CDR1 SGHDT, CDR2 YYEEEE. CDR3 size: 16 residues. The table came from immunoSEQ multiplex PCR; TCRdb's copy has only in-frame clones and leaves some out. Among under 200,000 clones, over 80% were seen once, and the ten largest hold about 1.2%. The sequence was obtained from an adult in good health. The gene calls are TRBV5-6 and TRBJ2-4; TRBD2 aligns across 9 bases. The sequencing here drew on peripheral blood, taken on day 0 of AZD1222 vaccination. The CDR3 protein is CASSLLAGVAKNIQYF. The CDR3 DNA follows: TGTGCCAGCAGCTTACTAGCGGGTGTAGCCAAAAACATTCAGTACTTC.